A selection of T cell receptor beta chains follows, all from one sample in a study of blood T cell repertoires in COVID-19. Sequenced by immunoSEQ multiplex PCR; TCRdb stores in-frame clones only, minus some. Among 130,000 or so clones listed, roughly 80% were seen once. The sample comprised peripheral blood. The receptor set was obtained from a man aged 60 to 75 with acute or convalescent COVID-19. The CDR3 runs from the conserved cysteine through the conserved F or W. The D gene is left open where the match is weak. Size is omitted from some rows. Given values are once, few, many or a class for expanded clones.

TRBJ1-6 NA TRBV5-3 NA TGTGCCAGAAGCTTTGGTCTAAAATATAATTCACCCCTCCACTTT CARSFGLKYNSPLHF
TRBJ2-3 NA TRBV7-3 NA TGTGCCAGCAGTCAAGCCGGCGGGAGCACAGATACGCAGTATTTT CASSQAGGSTDTQYF
TRBJ2-7 TRBD1 TRBV7-8 NA TGTGCCAGCAGCGGTAGTGCCGGGACAGGCGTTTCCTACGAGCAGTACTTC CASSGSAGTGVSYEQYF
TRBJ1-5 NA TRBV6-5 NA TGTGCCAGCAGTTATAACCCTCGGGAACAGCCCCAGCATTTT CASSYNPREQPQHF
TRBJ1-6 TRBD1 TRBV5-1 NA TGCGCCAGCAGGGACAGGACAGGCGGATATTCACCCCTCCACTTT CASRDRTGGYSPLHF
TRBJ2-1 NA TRBV11-3 NA TGTGCCAGCAGCTTAAACCGGGGTACCTACAATGAGCAGTTCTTC CASSLNRGTYNEQFF
TRBJ2-5 NA TRBV18 NA TGTGCCAGCTCAGAGGCTAGAGTGTACCAAGAGACCCAGTACTTC CASSEARVYQETQYF
TRBJ1-4 TRBD1 TRBV19 NA TGTGCCAGTAGTACCCCAAGACAGGGGACTAATGAAAAACTGTTTTTT CASSTPRQGTNEKLFF
TRBJ1-1 TRBD1 TRBV5-4 NA TGTGCCAGCAGCTTGGGGACAGGGAGGGACACTGAAGCTTTCTTT CASSLGTGRDTEAFF
TRBJ2-1 TRBD2 TRBV5-6 NA TGTGCCAGCAGCTTGGGACTAGCGTACAATGAGCAGTTCTTC CASSLGLAYNEQFF
TRBJ2-5 TRBD1 TRBV28 few TGTGCCAGCAGGGCCCCGGGACAGCAAAAAGAGACCCAGTACTTC CASRAPGQQKETQYF
TRBJ1-1 NA TRBV9 NA TGTGCCAGCAGTCAACAGGGCTCCAACACTGAAGCTTTCTTT CASSQQGSNTEAFF
TRBJ2-7 TRBD2 TRBV28 NA TGTGCCAGCAGTGGGACCGGGGGGGCGCATCCGTCCTACGAGCAGTACTTC CASSGTGGAHPSYEQYF
TRBJ1-5 TRBD1 TRBV7-2 few TGTGCCCACGGGACAGGGGGCCTGGTGTGCAATCAGCCCCAGCATTTT CAHGTGGLVCNQPQHF
TRBJ2-3 NA TRBV5-1 once TGCGCCAGCTTGGCGACTGCTAGCACAGATACGCAGTATTTT CASLATASTDTQYF
TRBJ1-3 NA TRBV6-5 NA TGTGCCAGCAGTCCCAGGGAGGCTGGAAACACCATATATTTT CASSPREAGNTIYF
TRBJ2-3 NA TRBV30 NA TGTGCCTGGACCCAGGAAACAGATACGCAGTATTTT CAWTQETDTQYF
TRBJ1-4 NA TRBV7-2 NA TGTGCCAGCAGCTGGGACAAAACTAATGAAAAACTGTTTTTT CASSWDKTNEKLFF
TRBJ2-1 TRBD1 TRBV7-3 NA TGTGCCAGCAGCTTAAGCACAGGGGGCTACAATGAGCAGTTCTTC CASSLSTGGYNEQFF
TRBJ2-7 TRBD1 TRBV19 NA TGTGCCAGTAGTATATTGTTGACAGGGTCCTACGAGCAGTACTTC CASSILLTGSYEQYF
TRBJ1-1 TRBD1 TRBV6-5 NA TGTGCCAGCAGAGGAGACAGGGGCAACACTGAAGCTTTCTTT CASRGDRGNTEAFF
TRBJ2-2 TRBD2 TRBV6-5 NA TGTGCCACCGAATCCCTAGCGGGCGGCACCGGGGAGCTGTTTTTT CATESLAGGTGELFF
TRBJ2-3 NA TRBV6-2/TRBV6-3 NA TGTGCCAGCAGTACAGGGCCCGGTACGCAGTATTTT CASSTGPGTQYF
TRBJ2-2 NA TRBV12-3/TRBV12-4 NA TGTGCCAGCAGTTTGTGGAGTACCGGGGAGCTGTTTTTT CASSLWSTGELFF
TRBJ1-2 NA TRBV3-1/TRBV3-2 NA TGTGCCAGCAGCAGGGGGACCGGAAGTAACTATGGCTACACCTTC CASSRGTGSNYGYTF
TRBJ2-1 NA TRBV5-1 NA TGCGCCAGCACCTTATCGGCCCGGGGAGGCAATGAGCAGTTCTTC CASTLSARGGNEQFF
TRBJ2-7 TRBD1 TRBV9 NA TGTGCCAGCAGCGTAGGACAGGGGGCACTCTACGAGCAGTACTTC CASSVGQGALYEQYF
TRBJ1-1 NA TRBV5-5 NA TGTGCCAGCAGCTTGGCCCCAGGGAGGACTGAAGCTTTCTTT CASSLAPGRTEAFF
TRBJ2-3 TRBD2 TRBV18 NA TGTGCCAGCTCACCATCTAGCGGGAGAGGAGCATACCGGTATTTT CASSPSSGRGAYRYF
TRBJ2-2 TRBD2 TRBV7-2 NA TGTGCCAGCAGCAGGGGACTAGCGGGAACAACCGGGGAGCTGTTTTTT CASSRGLAGTTGELFF
TRBJ2-5 TRBD2 TRBV27 NA TGTGCCAGCAGTAAACTCATCGGCTTCCCGGGACTAGTTTCGGAGACCCAGTACTTC CASSKLIGFPGLVSETQYF
TRBJ1-3 NA TRBV30 NA TGTGCCTGGAGTGTACTAGGCTCTGGAAACACCATATATTTT CAWSVLGSGNTIYF
TRBJ1-1 NA TRBV21-1 NA TGTGCCAGCAGCAAATTACCCTACGAGAAATTTGAAGCTTTCTTT CASSKLPYEKFEAFF
TRBJ2-7 NA TRBV6-1 NA TGTGCCAGCAGTGAAACCCAGGGCTCCTACGAGCAGTACTTC CASSETQGSYEQYF
TRBJ2-1 TRBD2 TRBV6-6 NA TGTGCCAGCAGCTTAGCGGGGAGATACAATGAGCAGTTCTTC CASSLAGRYNEQFF
TRBJ2-7 NA TRBV18 NA TGTGCCAGCTCACCGGGCAGACCCCCCTACGAGCAGTACTTC CASSPGRPPYEQYF
TRBJ2-7 TRBD1 TRBV4-1 NA TGCGCCAGCAGCCAAGTGCCCGGACAGGCCTACGAGCAGTACTTC CASSQVPGQAYEQYF
TRBJ2-7 TRBD2 TRBV5-1 NA TGCGCCAGCAGCTTATCCGAACTAGCGGCCCTCTCCTACGAGCAGTACTTC CASSLSELAALSYEQYF
TRBJ2-7 TRBD2 TRBV19 once TGTGCCAGTAGTTGTCCGGGACTAGCGGGCGCCGTTAATTGGGTGGACGAGCAGTACTTC CASSCPGLAGAVNWVDEQYF
TRBJ1-2 NA TRBV5-1 NA TGCGCCAGCAGCTTCGTCCGCCAGGGATTTTACTATGGCTACACCTTC CASSFVRQGFYYGYTF
TRBJ2-3 NA TRBV2 NA TGTGCCAGCAGTGATGGACAGTCTTCTAGCACAGATACGCAGTATTTT CASSDGQSSSTDTQYF
TRBJ2-1 TRBD1 TRBV5-1 few TGCGCCGGGGCCAAGGGACAGGGTGGAGAGCAGTTCTTC CAGAKGQGGEQFF
TRBJ2-6 NA TRBV5-1 NA TGCGCCAGCAGCAGGACATCGGAGAGCTCTGGGGCCAACGTCCTGACTTTC CASSRTSESSGANVLTF
TRBJ1-3 NA TRBV24-1 NA TGTGCCACCAGTAGCCCGGGGGAGGCTGGAAACACCATATATTTT CATSSPGEAGNTIYF
TRBJ1-5 NA TRBV7-9 NA TGTGCCAGCAGCCCTGGGCAGGGGAATCAGCCCCAGCATTTT CASSPGQGNQPQHF
TRBJ2-7 TRBD2 TRBV3-1/TRBV3-2 NA TGTGCCAGCAGTGAAACTAGCGGAACCTACGAGCAGTACTTC CASSETSGTYEQYF
TRBJ1-2 TRBD1 TRBV24-1 NA TGTGCCACCAGTCAGGGGGCGCGTGGCTACACCTTC CATSQGARGYTF
TRBJ2-7 TRBD1 TRBV6-1 once TGTGCCAGCAGTGAAGCGGGACAGGGGGTCTCCGAGCAGTACTTC CASSEAGQGVSEQYF
TRBJ2-5 NA TRBV27 NA TGTGCCAGCAGTCCTAATCTGAGTGGCCAAGAGACCCAGTACTTC CASSPNLSGQETQYF
TRBJ1-3 NA TRBV5-4 NA TGTGCCAGCAGCTACTGGTCAGGGTCTGGAAACACCATATATTTT CASSYWSGSGNTIYF
TRBJ1-2 NA TRBV18 once TGTGCCAGCTCACCAGCACAAGCTAACTATGGCTACACCTTC CASSPAQANYGYTF
TRBJ2-5 NA TRBV5-1 NA TGCGCCAGCAGCTTGGCGAGTAACTCCCGGGAGACCCAGTACTTC CASSLASNSRETQYF
TRBJ2-7 TRBD2 TRBV18 NA TGTGCCAGCTCACCCTCTTTCGGCCAACTAGCGGGGACGACTTACTACGAGCAGTACTTC CASSPSFGQLAGTTYYEQYF
TRBJ2-7 NA TRBV3-1/TRBV3-2 NA TGTGCCAGCAGCTCGGGACTGCGGACTTGGGACTACGAGCAGTACTTC CASSSGLRTWDYEQYF
TRBJ2-2 NA TRBV12-3/TRBV12-4 NA TGTGCCAGCAGTCCCGGGGGTTTCCGGGAGCTGTTTTTT CASSPGGFRELFF
TRBJ2-2 NA TRBV27 NA TGTGCCAGCAGTCCCACTCATACGCCGGGAACCGGGGAGCTGTTTTTT CASSPTHTPGTGELFF
TRBJ2-3 NA TRBV7-9 NA TGTGCCAGCAGCTCACCCGGGGGTTTAGCCGCAGATACGCAGTATTTT CASSSPGGLAADTQYF